The 5 T cell receptor beta chains given below trace back to one sample, sequenced in a study of blood T cells in healthy people across ages. With a J-beta primer mix and a sample-barcoded 5' primer, a second PCR ran about 7 to 12 cycles. TCRdb itself ran the 5' RACE reads through MiXCR, one entry per CDR3 protein. The table has some 670,000 distinct CDR3 sequences, roughly half seen once. The sequencing sample was made of blood. The source is an elderly woman in good health.

The rearrangement uses TRBV15 and TRBJ2-1; a weak D match, TRBD1 (6 bases). The V and J ends lost 1 base and 7 bases respectively, with 14 bases between them. The CDR3 contains 15 residues. Germline V CDR1 and CDR2: LNHNV, YYDKDF (reference sequence). Here the CDR3 DNA reads TGTGCCACCAGCAGAGGTACAGGGTTTCAGAATGAGCAGTTCTTC. Translated: CATSRGTGFQNEQFF.

This clonotype was counted many times. The rearrangement links TRBV2 to TRBJ2-3; D gene uncertain. Trimming pared 1 base from V and 1 base from J, leaving 3 bases between. The CDR3 spans 13 residues. Germline loops: CDR1 SNHLY, CDR2 FYNNEI. The CDR3 here is CASSEVGTDTQYF. CDR3 sequence (DNA): TGTGCCAGCAGTGAAGTAGGCACAGATACGCAGTATTTT.

The chain employs TRBV2 and TRBJ1-2, with D unresolved. Per germline, CDR1 SNHLY and CDR2 FYNNEI. The CDR3 is 12 amino acids. The V gene lost 9 bases and the J gene lost 0 bases, with 8 bases spanning the gap. CDR3 loop: CARGKPNYGYTF. The CDR3 DNA reads TGTGCCAGGGGGAAACCTAACTATGGCTACACCTTC.

This clonotype was recorded at least ten times. The chain couples TRBV29-1 to TRBJ2-3, with D hard to call. The CDR3 has 12 amino acids. Trimming shortened V by 6 bases and J by 1 base, and 8 bases separated the two germline ends. Germline V gene sequence: CDR1 SQVTM, CDR2 ANQGSEA. The CDR3 loop reads CSVGGGTDTQYF. The DNA for the CDR3 is TGCAGCGTAGGTGGGGGCACAGATACGCAGTATTTT.

V gene TRBV29-1 combines with J gene TRBJ1-2, with TRBD1 matching 7 bases. Germline CDR1 and CDR2: SQVTM and ANQGSEA. V lost 6 bases to trimming and J lost 4 bases; unmatched junction nucleotides: 5. There are 12 residues in the CDR3. The CDR3 is CSVQGRSYGYTF. The CDR3 DNA follows: TGCAGCGTACAGGGGAGGTCCTATGGCTACACCTTC.